This TCR beta chain originates from a study of long-term antiretroviral therapy in people with HIV. Every participant with HIV received treatment in the United States. A v3.0 immunoSEQ assay was performed at survey level. Sequencing was directed toward 40,000-50,000 T-cell genomes in each sample. Clones were read by immunoSEQ multiplex PCR, and TCRdb kept only the in-frame ones, dropping some. The data show tens of thousands of clones, 80% to 90% seen once. CDR3 length equals 12 residues. Germline loops: CDR1 MNHEY, CDR2 SMNVEV (reference sequence). V lost 5 bases and J lost 6, with 7 bases in between. Findings and limits, study-wide: Controls exceeded HIV repertoires in CDR3 length range. Repertoire dominance by clones expanded before ART was seen at all time points.

A word on this clone: Its cognate antigen is unknown.

This sequence was found in a young man with HIV. The V gene is TRBV27, the J gene TRBJ2-2; D gene ambiguous. The starting material was unsorted PBMCs, obtained 0.3 years after starting antiretroviral therapy. The CDR3 bases are TGTGCCAGCAGTAAAATTCCCGGGGAGCTGTTTTTT. Translated: CASSKIPGELFF.